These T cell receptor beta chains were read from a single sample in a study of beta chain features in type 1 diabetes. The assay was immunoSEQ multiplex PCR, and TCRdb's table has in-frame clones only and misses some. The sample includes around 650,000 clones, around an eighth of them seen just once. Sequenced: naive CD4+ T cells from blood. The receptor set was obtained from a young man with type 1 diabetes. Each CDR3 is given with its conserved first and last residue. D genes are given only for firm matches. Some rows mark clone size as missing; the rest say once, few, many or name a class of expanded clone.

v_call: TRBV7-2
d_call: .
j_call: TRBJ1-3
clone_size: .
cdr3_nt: TGTGCCAGCAGCCGTATTGAGTACTCTGGAAACACCATATATTTT
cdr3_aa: CASSRIEYSGNTIYF

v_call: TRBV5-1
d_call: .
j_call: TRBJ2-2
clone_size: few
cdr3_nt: TGCGCCAGCAGCTTGCAGACCGCCGCGAACACCGGGGAGCTGTTTTTT
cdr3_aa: CASSLQTAANTGELFF

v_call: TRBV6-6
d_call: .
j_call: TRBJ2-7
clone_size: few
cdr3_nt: TGTGCCAGCAGTCCCCCGGGGACGAACGAGCAGTACTTC
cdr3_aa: CASSPPGTNEQYF

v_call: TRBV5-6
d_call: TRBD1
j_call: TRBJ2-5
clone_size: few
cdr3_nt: TGTGCCAGCAGCCCGGGACAGGTCCAAGAGACCCAGTACTTC
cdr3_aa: CASSPGQVQETQYF

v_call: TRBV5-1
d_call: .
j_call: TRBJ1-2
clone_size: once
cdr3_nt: TGCGCCAGCAGCTTGGCCGCAGCAGGGCCCATGGCGAGCTACACCTTC
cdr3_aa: CASSLAAAGPMASYTF

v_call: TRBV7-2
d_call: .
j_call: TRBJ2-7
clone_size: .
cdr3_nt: TGTGCCAGCAGCCCGGACTACGAGCAGTACTTC
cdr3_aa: CASSPDYEQYF

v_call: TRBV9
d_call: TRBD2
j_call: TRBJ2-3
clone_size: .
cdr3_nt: TGTGCCAGCAGCGTAGGAACTAGCGGAACAGATACGCAGTATTTT
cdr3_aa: CASSVGTSGTDTQYF

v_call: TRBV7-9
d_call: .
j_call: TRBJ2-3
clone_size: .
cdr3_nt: TGTGCCAGCAGCGCCGGGGTGGGGGCGATCTCCGATACGCAGTATTTT
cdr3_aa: CASSAGVGAISDTQYF

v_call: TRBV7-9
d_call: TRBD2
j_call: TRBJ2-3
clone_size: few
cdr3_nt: TGTGCCAGCAGCTTGGGACTAGCGGGCACAGATACGCAGTATTTT
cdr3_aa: CASSLGLAGTDTQYF

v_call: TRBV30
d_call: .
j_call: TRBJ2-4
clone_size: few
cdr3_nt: TGTGCCTGGAACCCCTCCAAAAACATTCAGTACTTC
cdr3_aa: CAWNPSKNIQYF

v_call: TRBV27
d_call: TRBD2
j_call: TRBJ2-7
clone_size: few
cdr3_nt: TGTGCCAGCAGTTATACTAGCGGCGGGTTAGCCTACGAGCAGTACTTC
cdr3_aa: CASSYTSGGLAYEQYF

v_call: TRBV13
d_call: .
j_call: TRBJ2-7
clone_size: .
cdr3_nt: TGTGCCAGCAGCTTAAGGTCAGGAACGGGCCTACCCTACGAGCAGTACTTC
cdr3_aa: CASSLRSGTGLPYEQYF

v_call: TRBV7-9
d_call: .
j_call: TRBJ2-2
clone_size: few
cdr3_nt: TGTGCCCTTGAGGGCGCGGGGACCGGGGAGCTGTTTTTT
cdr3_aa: CALEGAGTGELFF

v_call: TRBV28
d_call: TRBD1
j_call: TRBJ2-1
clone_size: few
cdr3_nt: TGTGCCAGCAGCGCTATGGACAGGGGAGGCAATGAGCAGTTCTTC
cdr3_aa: CASSAMDRGGNEQFF

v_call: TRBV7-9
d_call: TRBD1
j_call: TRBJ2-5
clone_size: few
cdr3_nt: TGTGCCAGCAGCTTATCGACAGGGGGTAGGAGAGAGACCCAGTACTTC
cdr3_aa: CASSLSTGGRRETQYF

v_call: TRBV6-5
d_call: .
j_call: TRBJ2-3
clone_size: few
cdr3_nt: TGTGCCAGCAGTCAGGGTTTTGGCACAGATACGCAGTATTTT
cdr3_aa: CASSQGFGTDTQYF

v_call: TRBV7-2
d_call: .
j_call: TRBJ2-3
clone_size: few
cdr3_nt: TGTGCCAGCAGCTCCATATACACAGATACGCAGTATTTT
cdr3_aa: CASSSIYTDTQYF

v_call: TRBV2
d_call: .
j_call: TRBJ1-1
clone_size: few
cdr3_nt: TGTGCCAGCAGTGCCGACAAGGACACTGAAGCTTTCTTT
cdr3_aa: CASSADKDTEAFF

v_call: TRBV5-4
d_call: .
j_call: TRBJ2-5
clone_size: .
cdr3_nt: TGTGCCAGCAGCCGGTGGAGCGGCCAAGAGACCCAGTACTTC
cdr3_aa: CASSRWSGQETQYF

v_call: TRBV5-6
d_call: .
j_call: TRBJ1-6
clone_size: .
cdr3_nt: TGTGCCAGCAGTTTTCGGACCTATTATAATTCACCCCTCCACTTT
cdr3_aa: CASSFRTYYNSPLHF

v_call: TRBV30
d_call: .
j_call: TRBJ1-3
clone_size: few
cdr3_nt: TGTGCCAGGACTTATGGAAACACCATATATTTT
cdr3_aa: CARTYGNTIYF

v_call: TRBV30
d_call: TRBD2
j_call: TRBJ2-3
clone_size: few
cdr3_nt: TGTGCCTGGACGACTAGCGGCACAGATACGCAGTATTTT
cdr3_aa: CAWTTSGTDTQYF

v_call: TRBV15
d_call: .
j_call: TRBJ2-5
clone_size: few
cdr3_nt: TGTGCCACCAGCAGAGATCCCGGGGCCCAAGAGACCCAGTACTTC
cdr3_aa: CATSRDPGAQETQYF

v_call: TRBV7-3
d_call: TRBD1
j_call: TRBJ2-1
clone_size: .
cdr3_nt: TGTGCCAGCAGCCAGGGGGCTGAGCCGCAGTTCTTC
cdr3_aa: CASSQGAEPQFF

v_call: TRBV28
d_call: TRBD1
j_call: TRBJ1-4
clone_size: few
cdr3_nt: TGTGCCAGCAGTCCCACAGGGGTTCGCGCTAATGAAAAACTGTTTTTT
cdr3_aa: CASSPTGVRANEKLFF

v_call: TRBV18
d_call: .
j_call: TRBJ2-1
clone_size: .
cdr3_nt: TGTGCCAGCTCACCACCAGGAATGGGAGGAGCCTACAATGAGCAGTTCTTC
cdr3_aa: CASSPPGMGGAYNEQFF

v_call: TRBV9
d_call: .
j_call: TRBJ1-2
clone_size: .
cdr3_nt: TGTGCCAGCAGCGTAGACGGAGCCCAGTTCTATGGCTACACCTTC
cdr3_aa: CASSVDGAQFYGYTF

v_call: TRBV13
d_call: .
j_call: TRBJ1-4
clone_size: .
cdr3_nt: TGTGCCAGCAGCTCACGCTCTAATGAAAAACTGTTTTTT
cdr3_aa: CASSSRSNEKLFF

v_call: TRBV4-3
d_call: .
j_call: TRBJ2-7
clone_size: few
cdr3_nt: TGCGCCAGCAGCCAAGCCCTCGGAAGGAGCTACGAGCAGTACTTC
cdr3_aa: CASSQALGRSYEQYF